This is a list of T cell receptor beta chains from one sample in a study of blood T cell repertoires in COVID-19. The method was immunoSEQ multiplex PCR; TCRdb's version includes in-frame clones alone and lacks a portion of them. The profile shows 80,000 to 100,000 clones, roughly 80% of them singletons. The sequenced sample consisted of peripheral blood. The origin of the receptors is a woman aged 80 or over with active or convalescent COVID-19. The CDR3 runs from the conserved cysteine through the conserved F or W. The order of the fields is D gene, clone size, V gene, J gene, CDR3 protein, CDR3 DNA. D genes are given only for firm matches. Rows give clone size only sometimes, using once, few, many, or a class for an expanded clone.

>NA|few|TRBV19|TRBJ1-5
CASSISGYQPQHF
TGTGCCAGTAGTATTTCGGGTTATCAGCCCCAGCATTTT
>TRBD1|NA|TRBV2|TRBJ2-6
CANPTGTSGANVLTF
TGTGCCAACCCGACAGGGACATCTGGGGCCAACGTCCTGACTTTC
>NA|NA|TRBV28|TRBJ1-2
CASSPPPLRGRHGYTF
TGTGCCAGCAGTCCGCCACCCCTGCGCGGAAGACATGGCTACACCTTC
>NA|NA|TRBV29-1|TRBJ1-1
CSVFAGTMNTEAFF
TGCAGCGTTTTCGCCGGGACAATGAACACTGAAGCTTTCTTT
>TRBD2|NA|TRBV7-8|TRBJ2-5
CASSPRSGGQETQYF
TGTGCCAGCAGCCCCAGGAGCGGGGGCCAAGAGACCCAGTACTTC
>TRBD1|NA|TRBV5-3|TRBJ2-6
CARSLAWDRGLGANVLTF
TGTGCCAGAAGCTTGGCCTGGGACAGGGGGCTTGGGGCCAACGTCCTGACTTTC
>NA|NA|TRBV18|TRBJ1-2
CASSGQSNYGYTF
TGTGCCAGCTCAGGACAGTCTAACTATGGCTACACCTTC
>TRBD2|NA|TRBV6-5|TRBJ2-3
CASTPLAGRTDTQYF
TGTGCCAGCACCCCGCTAGCGGGGCGCACAGATACGCAGTATTTT
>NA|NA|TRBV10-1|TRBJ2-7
CASSAWTAYEQYF
TGCGCCAGCAGTGCTTGGACAGCCTACGAGCAGTACTTC
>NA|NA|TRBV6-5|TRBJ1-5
CASRAGTTNQPQHF
TGTGCCAGCAGAGCCGGGACAACGAATCAGCCCCAGCATTTT
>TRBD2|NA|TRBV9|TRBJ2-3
CASSARGSKTDTQYF
TGTGCCAGCAGCGCGCGGGGGTCTAAGACAGATACGCAGTATTTT
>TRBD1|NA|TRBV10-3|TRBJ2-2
CAIKQTQGATHTGELFF
TGTGCCATCAAGCAAACCCAGGGGGCTACACACACCGGGGAGCTGTTTTTT
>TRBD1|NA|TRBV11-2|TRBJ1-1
CASSLGQGYTEAFF
TGTGCCAGCAGCTTAGGACAGGGGTACACTGAAGCTTTCTTT
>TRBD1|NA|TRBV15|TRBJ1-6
CATSRGDSYNSPLHF
TGTGCCACCAGCAGAGGGGACAGCTATAATTCACCCCTCCACTTT
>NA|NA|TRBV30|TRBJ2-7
CAWSVSTGLLF
TGTGCCTGGAGTGTTTCTACAGGTCTTCTCTTC
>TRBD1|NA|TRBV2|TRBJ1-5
CASRFTTGVPSYSNQPQHF
TGTGCCAGCCGTTTTACGACAGGGGTACCTTCCTATAGCAATCAGCCCCAGCATTTT
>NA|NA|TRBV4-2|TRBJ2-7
CASSQVYGGQTYEQYF
TGTGCCAGCAGCCAAGTGTACGGGGGGCAGACCTACGAGCAGTACTTC
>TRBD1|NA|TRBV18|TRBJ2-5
CASSLQGASGETQYF
TGTGCCAGCTCACTACAGGGGGCTTCCGGGGAGACCCAGTACTTC
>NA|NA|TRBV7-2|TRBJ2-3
CASSLDSGLDTQYF
TGTGCCAGCAGCTTAGACTCAGGGCTCGATACGCAGTATTTT
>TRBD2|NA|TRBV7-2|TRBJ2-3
CASSLEGALAGPDTQYF
TGTGCCAGCAGCTTAGAGGGGGCACTAGCGGGGCCAGATACGCAGTATTTT
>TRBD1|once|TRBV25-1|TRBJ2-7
CASRGQGASYEQYF
TGTGCCAGCAGGGGACAGGGGGCATCCTACGAGCAGTACTTC
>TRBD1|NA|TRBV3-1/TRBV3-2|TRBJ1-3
CASSQGRGSGNTIYF
TGTGCCAGCAGCCAGGGCAGGGGGTCTGGAAACACCATATATTTT
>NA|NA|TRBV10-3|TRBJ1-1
CAIRTEEDTEAFF
TGTGCCATCAGGACCGAGGAGGACACTGAAGCTTTCTTT
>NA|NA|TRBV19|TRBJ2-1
CASSIGDRYNEQFF
TGTGCCAGTAGTATAGGAGATAGATACAATGAGCAGTTCTTC
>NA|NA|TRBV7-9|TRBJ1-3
CASSLEGRVSGNTIYF
TGTGCCAGCAGCTTAGAGGGCAGGGTCTCTGGAAACACCATATATTTT
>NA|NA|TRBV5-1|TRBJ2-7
CASSLTGQSRTYEQYF
TGCGCCAGCAGCTTGACCGGACAGTCCCGAACCTACGAGCAGTACTTC
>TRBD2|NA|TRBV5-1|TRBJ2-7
CASSLAGGNSYEQYF
TGCGCCAGCAGCTTGGCCGGGGGGAACTCCTACGAGCAGTACTTC
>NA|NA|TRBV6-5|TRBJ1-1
CASSYFVQGGNAEAFF
TGTGCCAGCAGTTACTTTGTCCAGGGAGGTAACGCTGAAGCTTTCTTT
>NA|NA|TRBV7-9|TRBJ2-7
CASSFDSKAPLRYEQYF
TGTGCCAGCAGCTTTGACTCAAAGGCCCCGCTCCGTTACGAGCAGTACTTC
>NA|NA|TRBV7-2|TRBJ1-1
CASSPHMNTEAFF
TGTGCCAGCAGCCCCCACATGAACACTGAAGCTTTCTTT
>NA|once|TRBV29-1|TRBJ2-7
CSVDGRVEVVAYEQYF
TGCAGCGTTGATGGCCGCGTAGAGGTGGTTGCCTACGAGCAGTACTTC
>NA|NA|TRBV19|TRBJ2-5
CASSVPSGETQYF
TGTGCCAGTAGTGTCCCGTCCGGTGAGACCCAGTACTTC
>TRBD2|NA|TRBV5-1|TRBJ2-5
CASSRAGDQETQYF
TGCGCCAGCAGCAGAGCGGGGGACCAAGAGACCCAGTACTTC
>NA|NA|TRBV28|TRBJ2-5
CASSLWTSGETQYF
TGTGCCAGCAGTTTATGGACTAGTGGTGAGACCCAGTACTTC
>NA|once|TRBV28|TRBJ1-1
CASSSRLNTEAFF
TGTGCCAGCAGTTCCAGGTTGAACACTGAAGCTTTCTTT
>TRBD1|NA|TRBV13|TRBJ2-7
CASRRQGFEQYF
TGTGCCAGCAGACGACAGGGGTTCGAGCAGTACTTC
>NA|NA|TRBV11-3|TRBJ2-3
CASSLSTSGTDTQYF
TGTGCCAGCAGCTTATCTACCTCTGGCACAGATACGCAGTATTTT
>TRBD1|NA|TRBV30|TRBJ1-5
CAWSPGTGVEQPQHF
TGTGCCTGGAGTCCCGGGACAGGGGTTGAGCAGCCCCAGCATTTT
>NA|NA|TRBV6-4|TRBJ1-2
CASSDGQGSSYTF
TGTGCCAGCAGTGACGGTCAGGGGAGTAGCTACACCTTC
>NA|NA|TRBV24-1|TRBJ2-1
CATSDSSGSSYNEQFF
TGTGCCACCAGTGATTCTTCCGGGAGCTCCTACAATGAGCAGTTCTTC
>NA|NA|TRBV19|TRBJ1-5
CASSLMGGDNQPQHF
TGTGCCAGTAGTCTCATGGGGGGAGACAATCAGCCCCAGCATTTT